This T cell receptor beta chain was profiled in a study of cytomegalovirus exposure and HLA in healthy donors. As regards this clone: Its antigen is still unknown.

PCR used 60 Vbeta primers and 13 Jbeta primers. Data came from immunoSEQ multiplex PCR; TCRdb stores just in-frame clones and leaves some out. Counted here are roughly 110,000 clones, about 80% occurring once; the ten biggest clones make up roughly 7.8%. Nominal health characterized the donors when sampled, though unrecorded immune exposures were likely. General study findings and limits: Cytomegalovirus association was listed for around 170 TCR beta chains. For most TCR sequences rarity was the rule, although some public TCRs occurred in many donors.

This sequence was found in a man aged 30 to 45 in good health and CMV-seronegative. Sequenced: PBMCs.

CDR3 loop: CATSRDPGGIQETQYF. CDR3 DNA sequence: TGTGCCACCAGCAGAGATCCCGGGGGGATCCAAGAGACCCAGTACTTC. The chain is built from TRBV15 and TRBJ2-5; TRBD2 aligns across 7 bases. CDR1 LNHNV and CDR2 YYDKDF come from the germline V gene (reference sequence). The trim removed 0 bases at V and 1 base at J, leaving 5 bases unmatched. This CDR3 region has 16 residues.